One and the same sample provided the 27 T cell receptor beta chains below, sequenced in a study of response to subunit inactivated influenza vaccine. Each CDR3 protein gets one entry after TCRdb re-called the RT-PCR reads with MiXCR. The sample shows more than 400,000 distinct CDR3 sequences, roughly 9.8% of them seen only once. The starting material was PBMCs from blood, obtained around seven weeks after vaccination. The receptors stem from a man aged 45-60 years who received an inactivated influenza vaccine.

This clonotype was detected ten times or more. The V call is TRBV5-1, the J call TRBJ1-6; possibly TRBD1 for D (5 bases). The germline CDR1 and CDR2 sequences are SGHRS and YFSETQ. This CDR3 spans 14 amino acids. V was clipped by 2 bases and J by 8 bases, with 11 bases between them. The CDR3 region has the DNA TGCGCCAGCAGCTTCAAAGGGGTGGATTCACCCCTCCACTTT. This translates into CASSFKGVDSPLHF. The full variable domain, rest sourced from reference TRBV5-1 and TRBJ1-6, is KAGVTQTPRYLIKTRGQQVTLSCSPISGHRSVSWYQQTPGQGLQFLFEYFSETQRNKGNFPGRFSGRQFSNSRSEMNVSTLELGDSALYLCASSFKGVDSPLHFGNGTRLTVT.

This clonotype has just a few counts. This chain links TRBV10-3 with TRBJ2-3, with a tentative D call TRBD2 (7 bases). The CDR3 contains 17 residues. The V end was cut by 4 bases, the J end by 6 bases, with 23 bases between. Per the germline V gene, CDR1 is ENHRY and CDR2 is SYGVKD. CDR3 DNA sequence: TGTGCCATCAGTGGGGGGGCTAGCGGTGATATCGGGGATACGCAGTATTTT. Translated, it gives CAISGGASGDIGDTQYF.

A few counts support this clonotype. The chain employs TRBV11-2 and TRBJ2-3; 8 bases line up with TRBD1. CDR3 size: 16 residues. Germline V gene data show CDR1 as SGHAT and CDR2 as FQNNGV. J gave up 5 bases and V 5 bases, and 12 bases lay outside the gene matches. CDR3 sequence (DNA): TGTGCCAGCAGCCGCAGGACAGGGAATATCGGAGATACGCAGTATTTT. Translation: CASSRRTGNIGDTQYF.

This clonotype showed up just a few times. The rearrangement joins TRBV24-1 to TRBJ2-5; possibly TRBD2 for D (6 bases). V lost 3 bases to trimming and J lost 5 bases, with 15 bases between them. Germline V CDR1 and CDR2: KGHDR, SFDVKD. CDR3 size: 15 residues. In DNA, the CDR3 is TGTGCCACCAGTGATGCGGGACCCGATATGGAGACCCAGTACTTC. This translates into CATSDAGPDMETQYF.

This clonotype was seen repeatedly, ten times or more. The rearrangement uses TRBV20-1 and TRBJ2-3, with 11 bases identical to TRBD2. The junction had 3 bases not matched to a gene; V was cut back by 3 bases and J by 4 bases. The CDR3 has 14 residues. Germline assignment: CDR1 DFQATT and CDR2 SNEGSKA (reference sequence). The CDR3 loop is CSASLAGGSDTQYF. CDR3 DNA sequence: TGCAGTGCTAGCCTAGCGGGAGGCTCAGATACGCAGTATTTT.

This clonotype was observed at least ten times. The chain employs TRBV24-1 and TRBJ2-3; 8 positions agree with TRBD2. The CDR3 sequence is 16 residues long. CDR1 and CDR2 (germline): KGHDR, SFDVKD. Losses at the gene ends were 4 bases for V and 4 bases for J; bases not matched to a gene: 9. CDR3 amino acids: CATSDLRSGRADTQYF. The CDR3 DNA is TGTGCCACCAGTGACCTACGGAGCGGGAGAGCAGATACGCAGTATTTT.

The CDR3 coding sequence is TGCAGTGCTAGAGACAGGCGGGGAATGTCACCCCTCCACTTT. Translating it yields CSARDRRGMSPLHF. The J gene is TRBJ1-6, the V gene TRBV20-1; D remains unclear. The CDR3 loop spans 14 amino acids. The V end was cut by 0 bases, the J end by 10 bases, with 13 bases between. Germline loops: CDR1 DFQATT, CDR2 SNEGSKA (reference sequence).

The chain recombines TRBV20-1 with TRBJ2-7, with 12 bases lining up with TRBD2. Germline CDR1 reads DFQATT; CDR2 reads SNEGSKA (reference sequence). Trimming took 3 bases from V and 4 from J; bases not matched to a gene: 7. This CDR3 is built from 15 residues. In DNA form, the CDR3 reads TGCAGTGCTAGCCCGACTAGCGGGAGTAGGTACGAGCAGTACTTC. Protein: CSASPTSGSRYEQYF.

The rearrangement links TRBV7-9 to TRBJ2-3; 9 positions match TRBD1. The CDR3 covers 17 residues. Germline lookup yields CDR1 SEHNR and CDR2 FQNEAQ (reference sequence). V trimming: 5 bases; J trimming: 1 base; junction bases outside the gene matches: 10. CDR3 DNA sequence: TGTGCCAGCAGCCCAGGACAGGGGATTATGGGCACAGATACGCAGTATTTT. Its translation: CASSPGQGIMGTDTQYF.

This clonotype was detected only a few times. This chain links TRBV20-1 with TRBJ2-5, with 11 bases fitting TRBD2. The CDR3 contains 15 residues. Per germline, CDR1 DFQATT and CDR2 SNEGSKA (reference sequence). V dropped 2 bases and J dropped 5; count of bases not matched to a gene: 7. As DNA, the CDR3 is TGCAGTGCTAGAAAGACTAGCGGGACAGGGGAGACCCAGTACTTC. Translation gives CSARKTSGTGETQYF.

There are a few counts of this clonotype. This rearrangement joins TRBV7-2 to TRBJ1-1; no firm D call. Germline CDR1 is SGHTA and CDR2 is FQGNSA. V dropped 4 bases and J dropped 0 bases, with 9 bases sitting between them. The CDR3 has 14 residues. CDR3 loop: CASSSTVMNTEAFF. CDR3 coding DNA: TGTGCCAGCAGCTCGACGGTCATGAACACTGAAGCTTTCTTT.

This chain connects TRBV4-1 to TRBJ1-6, with 7 positions matching TRBD1. This CDR3 has 15 residues. Germline trimming cut 5 bases from V and 7 bases from J; bases unmatched to any gene: 8. CDR1 MGHRA and CDR2 YSYEKL come from the germline V gene. Here the CDR3 reads CASSNIEGANSPLHF. The DNA for the CDR3 is TGCGCCAGCAGCAACATAGAGGGGGCGAATTCACCCCTCCACTTT.

J is TRBJ1-1 and V is TRBV5-1; 7 nucleotides agree with TRBD1. V shed 4 bases and J 0 bases; nucleotides not matched to a gene: 9. The germline V gene encodes CDR1 SGHRS and CDR2 YFSETQ. The CDR3 sequence is 16 residues long. CDR3 nucleotide sequence: TGCGCCAGCAGCCGTTCGGAGGGGGCTATGAACACTGAAGCTTTCTTT. This translates into CASSRSEGAMNTEAFF. The full variable domain, rest sourced from reference TRBV5-1 and TRBJ1-1, is KAGVTQTPRYLIKTRGQQVTLSCSPISGHRSVSWYQQTPGQGLQFLFEYFSETQRNKGNFPGRFSGRQFSNSRSEMNVSTLELGDSALYLCASSRSEGAMNTEAFFGQGTRLTVV.

Comments on this clonotype: This could be a read error, since a much larger clone is one nucleotide away. This chain joins TRBV5-1 and TRBJ2-7; possible D gene TRBD1, 6 bases. Germline V lookup: CDR1 SGHRS, CDR2 YFSETQ. The CDR3 contains 13 residues. The CDR3 DNA follows: TGCGCCGGCAGCGAATCGGACAGTTCGGAGCAGTACTTC. This codes for CAGSESDSSEQYF. The whole variable domain, filled in from reference TRBV5-1 and TRBJ2-7, reads KAGVTQTPRYLIKTRGQQVTLSCSPISGHRSVSWYQQTPGQGLQFLFEYFSETQRNKGNFPGRFSGRQFSNSRSEMNVSTLELGDSALYLCAGSESDSSEQYFGPGTRLTVT.

The V gene is TRBV7-2, the J gene TRBJ2-7; D call uncertain. Germline loops: CDR1 SGHTA, CDR2 FQGNSA. The CDR3 extends over 16 amino acids. Trimming took 0 bases from V and 4 from J, leaving 16 bases between them. CDR3 protein: CASSLAFSCVGYEQYF. The CDR3 coding sequence is TGTGCCAGCAGCTTAGCGTTTTCTTGCGTGGGGTACGAGCAGTACTTC.

This clonotype showed up many times. V is TRBV5-1 and J is TRBJ2-3; no firm D call. Deletions cut 6 bases from V and 2 bases from J, with 13 bases between. The CDR3 extends over 14 amino acids. The germline gives CDR1 SGHRS, CDR2 YFSETQ. The chain's CDR3 is CASTASSSTDTQYF. CDR3 coding DNA: TGCGCCAGCACCGCGTCGTCATCCACAGATACGCAGTATTTT.

The genes are TRBV4-1 and TRBJ1-6; D is uncertain. Trimming cost V 1 base and J 5 bases, with 6 bases left between them. The CDR3 has 14 amino acids. The V gene's germline CDR1 is MGHRA and CDR2 YSYEKL. The CDR3 DNA is TGCGCCAGCAGCCAAGGGAATAATAATTCACCCCTCCACTTT. Amino acid sequence: CASSQGNNNSPLHF.

The chain combines TRBV5-1 with TRBJ1-1; TRBD1 might be the D (5 bases). Per germline, CDR1 SGHRS and CDR2 YFSETQ. The V end lost 7 bases, the J end lost 1 base, and 14 bases lay between the germline ends. The CDR3 runs 14 residues. This CDR3 is CASRGTDGNTEAFF. As DNA, the CDR3 is TGCGCCAGCCGCGGGACCGACGGGAACACTGAAGCTTTCTTT. Combining the CDR3 with reference TRBV5-1 and TRBJ1-1 gives the whole variable domain KAGVTQTPRYLIKTRGQQVTLSCSPISGHRSVSWYQQTPGQGLQFLFEYFSETQRNKGNFPGRFSGRQFSNSRSEMNVSTLELGDSALYLCASRGTDGNTEAFFGQGTRLTVV.

The V gene is TRBV6-2 or TRBV6-3, the J gene TRBJ2-1, with 9 bases matching TRBD1. Germline V lookup: CDR1 MNHEY, CDR2 SVGEGT. There are 14 residues in the CDR3. The ends lost 2 bases at V and 7 bases at J; junction bases unmatched: 3. This CDR3 reads CASSYTGGANEQFF. DNA of the CDR3: TGTGCCAGCAGTTACACAGGGGGCGCAAATGAGCAGTTCTTC.

The chain joins TRBV5-6 to TRBJ2-7, with D tentatively TRBD1 (5 bases). The CDR3 extends over 12 amino acids. V was clipped by 4 bases and J by 7 bases, with 12 bases between them. Germline-derived CDR1 and CDR2 are SGHDT and YYEEEE. The CDR3 reads CASSGRVGEQYF. The CDR3 DNA is TGTGCCAGCAGCGGCAGGGTGGGGGAGCAGTACTTC.

The chain carries TRBV6-5 and TRBJ1-4; maybe TRBD1 (5 bases). CDR3 length: 18 residues. Trimming left V 0 bases short and J 0 bases short, with 14 bases between. Germline values: CDR1 MNHEY, CDR2 SVGAGI. CDR3 region: CASSYSRGRGATNEKLFF. DNA of the CDR3: TGTGCCAGCAGTTACTCGCGGGGTAGAGGGGCAACTAATGAAAAACTGTTTTTT.

This clonotype was observed at least ten times. The chain combines TRBV20-1 with TRBJ2-2; the D gene is possibly TRBD2 (7 bases). The V and J ends lost 0 bases and 5 bases respectively, with 10 bases between them. CDR3 size: 14 residues. CDR1 and CDR2 from the germline V gene are DFQATT and SNEGSKA (reference sequence). CDR3 sequence reads: CSAREGGGTGELFF. The DNA of the CDR3 is TGCAGTGCTAGAGAAGGGGGGGGGACCGGGGAGCTGTTTTTT.

The V call is TRBV11-2, the J call TRBJ2-5, with 10 bases matching TRBD1. Trimming at V came to 3 bases and at J to 5 bases, leaving 6 bases not matched to a gene. Germline lookup yields CDR1 SGHAT and CDR2 FQNNGV. This CDR3 region has 15 residues. The CDR3 nucleotides are TGTGCCAGCAGCTTTCGGACAGGGGGGGGCGAGACCCAGTACTTC. Amino acids: CASSFRTGGGETQYF.

J is TRBJ2-3 and V is TRBV7-9, with 11 nucleotides matching TRBD1. The CDR3 runs 16 residues. The J segment lost 4 bases and the V segment lost 5 bases, leaving 8 bases of the junction unmatched. Germline CDR1 is SEHNR and CDR2 is FQNEAQ (reference sequence). In nucleotides, the CDR3 is TGTGCCAGCAGCGCGGTGAGGACAGGGGGCGCAGATACGCAGTATTTT. Translated: CASSAVRTGGADTQYF.

The chain uses TRBV5-6 and TRBJ2-5, with D possibly being TRBD1 (6 bases). CDR3 length equals 15 residues. Germline V gene sequence: CDR1 SGHDT, CDR2 YYEEEE. Trimming left V 5 bases short and J 1 base short, with 15 bases between. As DNA, the CDR3 is TGTGCCAGCAGTAACAGGGATATAATCCAAGAGACCCAGTACTTC. This sequence encodes CASSNRDIIQETQYF. Filled out from reference TRBV5-6 and TRBJ2-5, the complete variable domain reads DAGVTQSPTHLIKTRGQQVTLRCSPKSGHDTVSWYQQALGQGPQFIFQYYEEEERQRGNFPDRFSGHQFPNYSSELNVNALLLGDSALYLCASSNRDIIQETQYFGPGTRLLVL.

This clonotype has more than one count but fewer than ten. The chain combines TRBV12-3 or TRBV12-4 with TRBJ2-7; 7 positions match TRBD1. The CDR3 totals 14 residues. V shed 5 bases, J shed 4 bases, and the junction held 8 bases outside the gene matches. The CDR3, as DNA: TGTGCCAGCAGTATTGGGACAGAAGCTTACGAGCAGTACTTC. Its translation: CASSIGTEAYEQYF.

This chain links TRBV20-1 with TRBJ2-5; 9 nucleotides align to TRBD2. Germline CDR1 and CDR2: DFQATT and SNEGSKA (reference sequence). The CDR3 covers 15 residues. Trimming at V came to 6 bases and at J to 4 bases, leaving 12 bases not matched to a gene. This CDR3 reads CSAMGLREGPETQYF. The DNA of the CDR3 is TGCAGTGCCATGGGCTTGCGGGAGGGCCCAGAGACCCAGTACTTC.